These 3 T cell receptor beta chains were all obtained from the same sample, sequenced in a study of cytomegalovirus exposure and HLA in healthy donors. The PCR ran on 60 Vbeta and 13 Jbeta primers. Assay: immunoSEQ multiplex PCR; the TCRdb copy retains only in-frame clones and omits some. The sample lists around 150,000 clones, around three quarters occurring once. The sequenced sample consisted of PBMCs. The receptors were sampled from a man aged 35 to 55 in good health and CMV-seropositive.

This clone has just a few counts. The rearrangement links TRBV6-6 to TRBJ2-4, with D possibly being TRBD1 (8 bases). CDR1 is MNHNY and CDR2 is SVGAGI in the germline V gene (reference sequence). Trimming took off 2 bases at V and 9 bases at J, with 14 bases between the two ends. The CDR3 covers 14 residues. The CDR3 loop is CASSYTQGGSIQYF. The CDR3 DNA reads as TGTGCCAGCAGTTACACACAGGGGGGGAGCATTCAGTACTTC.

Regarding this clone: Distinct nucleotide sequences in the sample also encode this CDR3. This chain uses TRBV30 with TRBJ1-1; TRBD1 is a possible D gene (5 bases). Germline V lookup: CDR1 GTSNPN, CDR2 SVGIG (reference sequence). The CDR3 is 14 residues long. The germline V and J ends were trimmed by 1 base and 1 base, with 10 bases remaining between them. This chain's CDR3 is CAWSARGGNTEAFF. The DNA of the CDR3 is TGTGCCTGGAGTGCCCGGGGGGGGAACACTGAAGCTTTCTTT.

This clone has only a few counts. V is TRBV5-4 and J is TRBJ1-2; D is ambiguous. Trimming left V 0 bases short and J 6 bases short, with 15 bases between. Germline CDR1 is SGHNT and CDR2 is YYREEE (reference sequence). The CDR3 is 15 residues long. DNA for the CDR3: TGTGCCAGCAGCTTGGGGCGGATTGAGAGGAATGGCTACACCTTC. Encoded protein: CASSLGRIERNGYTF.